This T cell receptor (beta chain) was identified during a study of blood T cell repertoires in COVID-19. Study-level background: Acute-phase and convalescent COVID-19 samples originated in the United States, Italy and Spain.

This clone came up once. Source study methods: The authors estimated nucleated cell counts from reference gene primer amplification. Libraries were prepared by immunoSEQ multiplex PCR; TCRdb keeps only in-frame clonotypes and omits some of them. V, J and clone size are those of that table, while D and trimming were read from the DNA. The top ten hold 1.5% to 2% of the sample, which has fewer than 400,000 clones, over 85% seen once. Clinical history as reported by participants underpinned cohort assignment. Symptom resolution, clearance, or two negative PCRs marked donors in Cohort 3 as recovered. Germline V gives CDR1 SGHVS, CDR2 FNYEAQ. V was trimmed by 0 bases and J by 1 base, leaving 9 bases between them. The CDR3 covers 15 residues.

The sample taken for sequencing was PBMCs or T cells enriched from blood (not recorded which). The sequence was collected from a woman in her thirties who had recovered from COVID-19. V is TRBV7-6 and J is TRBJ1-1; the D is unclear. DNA for the CDR3: TGTGCCAGCAGCTTAGCGCAGGCTACGAACACTGAAGCTTTCTTT. It codes for CASSLAQATNTEAFF.